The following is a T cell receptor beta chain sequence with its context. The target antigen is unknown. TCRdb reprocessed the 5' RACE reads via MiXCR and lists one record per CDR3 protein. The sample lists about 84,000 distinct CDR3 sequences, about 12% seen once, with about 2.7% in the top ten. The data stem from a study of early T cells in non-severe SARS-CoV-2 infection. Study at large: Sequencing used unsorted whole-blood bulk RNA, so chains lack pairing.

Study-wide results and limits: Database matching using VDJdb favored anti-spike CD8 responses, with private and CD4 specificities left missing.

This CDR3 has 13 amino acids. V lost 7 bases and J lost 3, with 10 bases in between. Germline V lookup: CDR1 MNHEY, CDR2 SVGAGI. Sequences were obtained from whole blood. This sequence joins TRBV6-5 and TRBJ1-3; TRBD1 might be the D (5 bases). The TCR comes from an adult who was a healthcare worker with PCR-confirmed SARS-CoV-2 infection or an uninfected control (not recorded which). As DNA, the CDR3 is TGTGCCAGCACACAGGCTCGTGGAAACACCATATATTTT. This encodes CASTQARGNTIYF.